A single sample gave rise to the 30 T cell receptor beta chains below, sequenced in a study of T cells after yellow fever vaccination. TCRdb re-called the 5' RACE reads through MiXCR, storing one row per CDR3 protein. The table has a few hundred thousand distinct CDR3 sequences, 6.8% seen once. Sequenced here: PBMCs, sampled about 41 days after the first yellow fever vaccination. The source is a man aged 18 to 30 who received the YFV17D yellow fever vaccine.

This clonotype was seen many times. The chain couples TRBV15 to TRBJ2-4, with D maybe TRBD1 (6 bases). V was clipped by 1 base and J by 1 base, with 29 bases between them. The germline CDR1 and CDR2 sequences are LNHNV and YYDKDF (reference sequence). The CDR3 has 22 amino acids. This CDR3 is CATSRGRPQGLGVLLAKNIQYF. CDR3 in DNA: TGTGCCACCAGCAGAGGAAGGCCACAGGGCTTAGGGGTCCTGCTGGCCAAAAACATTCAGTACTTC.

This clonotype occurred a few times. The CDR3 nucleotides are TGTGCCAGCAAGTTGGAAGCCCTTAGCAATCAGCCCCAGCATTTT. Its protein is CASKLEALSNQPQHF. The chain couples TRBV6-1 to TRBJ1-5, with D hard to call. This CDR3 comprises 15 residues. The V gene's germline CDR1 is MNHNS and CDR2 SASEGT. The germline V and J ends were trimmed by 7 bases and 0 bases, with 13 bases remaining between them.

Written as DNA, the CDR3 is TGTGCCAGCAGCGTCCTCCCCGGGGCAACCTACAATGAGCAGTTCTTC. It is translated as CASSVLPGATYNEQFF. The chain couples TRBV7-2 to TRBJ2-1; possibly TRBD1 or TRBD2 for D (5 bases each). Germline values: CDR1 SGHTA, CDR2 FQGNSA. V lost 5 bases, J lost 2 bases, and 16 bases lay in between. This CDR3 region has 16 residues. The full variable domain, its missing parts supplied by reference TRBV7-2 and TRBJ2-1, is GAGVSQSPSNKVTEKGKDVELRCDPISGHTALYWYRQSLGQGLEFLIYFQGNSAPDKSGLPSDRFSAERTGGSVSTLTIQRTQQEDSAVYLCASSVLPGATYNEQFFGPGTRLTVL.

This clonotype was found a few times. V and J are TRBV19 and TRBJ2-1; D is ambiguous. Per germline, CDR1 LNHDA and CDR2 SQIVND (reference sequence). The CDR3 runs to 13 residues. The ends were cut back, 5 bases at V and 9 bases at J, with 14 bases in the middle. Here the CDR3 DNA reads TGTGCCAGTAGTGCCGGCCCGGGTAGTGAGCAGTTCTTC. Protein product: CASSAGPGSEQFF.

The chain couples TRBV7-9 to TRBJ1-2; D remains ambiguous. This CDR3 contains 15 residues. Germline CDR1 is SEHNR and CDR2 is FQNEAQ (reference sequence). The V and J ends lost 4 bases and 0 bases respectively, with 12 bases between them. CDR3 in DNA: TGTGCCAGCAGCTCCTACGTAGGCTCTAACTATGGCTACACCTTC. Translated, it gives CASSSYVGSNYGYTF.

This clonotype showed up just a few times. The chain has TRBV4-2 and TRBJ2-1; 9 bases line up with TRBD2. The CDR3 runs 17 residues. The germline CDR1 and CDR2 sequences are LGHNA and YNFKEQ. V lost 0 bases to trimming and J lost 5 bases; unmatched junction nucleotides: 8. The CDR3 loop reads CASSQDGGGGGHNEQFF. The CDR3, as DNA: TGTGCCAGCAGCCAAGATGGTGGCGGGGGGGGGCACAATGAGCAGTTCTTC.

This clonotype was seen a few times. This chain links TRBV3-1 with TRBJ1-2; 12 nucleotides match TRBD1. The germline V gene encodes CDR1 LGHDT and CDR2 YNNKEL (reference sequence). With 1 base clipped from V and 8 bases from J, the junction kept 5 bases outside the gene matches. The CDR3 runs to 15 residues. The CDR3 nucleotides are TGTGCCAGCAGCCAAGTTGGGGACAGGGGGCACGGCTACACCTTC. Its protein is CASSQVGDRGHGYTF.

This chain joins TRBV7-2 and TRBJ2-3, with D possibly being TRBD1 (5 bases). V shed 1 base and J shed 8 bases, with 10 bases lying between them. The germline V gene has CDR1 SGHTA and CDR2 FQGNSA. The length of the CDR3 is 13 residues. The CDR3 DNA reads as TGTGCCAGCAGCTTAGTGCCCAGGGTTACGCAGTATTTT. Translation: CASSLVPRVTQYF. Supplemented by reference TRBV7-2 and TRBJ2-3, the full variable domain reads GAGVSQSPSNKVTEKGKDVELRCDPISGHTALYWYRQSLGQGLEFLIYFQGNSAPDKSGLPSDRFSAERTGGSVSTLTIQRTQQEDSAVYLCASSLVPRVTQYFGPGTRLTVL.

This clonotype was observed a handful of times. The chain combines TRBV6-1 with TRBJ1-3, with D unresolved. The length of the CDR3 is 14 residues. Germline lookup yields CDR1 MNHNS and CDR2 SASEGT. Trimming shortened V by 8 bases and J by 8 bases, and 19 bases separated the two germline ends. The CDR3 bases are TGTGCCAGCTATGTCCCAGCGCGGGCGGACACCATATATTTT. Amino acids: CASYVPARADTIYF.

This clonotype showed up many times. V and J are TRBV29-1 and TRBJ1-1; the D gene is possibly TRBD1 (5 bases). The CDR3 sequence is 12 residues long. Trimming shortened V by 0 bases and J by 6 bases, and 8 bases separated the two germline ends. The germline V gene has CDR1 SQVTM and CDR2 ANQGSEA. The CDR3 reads CSVEERGAEAFF. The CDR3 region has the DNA TGCAGCGTTGAAGAACGGGGGGCTGAAGCTTTCTTT.

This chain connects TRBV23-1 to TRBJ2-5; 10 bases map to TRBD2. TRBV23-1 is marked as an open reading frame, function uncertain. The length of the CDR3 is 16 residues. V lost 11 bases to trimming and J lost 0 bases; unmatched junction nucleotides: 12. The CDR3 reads CAAIRLGLAHQETQYF. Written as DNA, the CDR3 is TGCGCCGCCATACGGCTGGGACTAGCGCACCAAGAGACCCAGTACTTC.

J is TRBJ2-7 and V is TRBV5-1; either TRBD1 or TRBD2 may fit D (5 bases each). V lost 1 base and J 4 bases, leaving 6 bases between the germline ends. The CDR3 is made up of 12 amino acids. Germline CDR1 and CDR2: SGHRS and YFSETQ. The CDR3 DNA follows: TGCGCCAGCAGCTTGTGGGGGTACGAGCAGTACTTC. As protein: CASSLWGYEQYF.

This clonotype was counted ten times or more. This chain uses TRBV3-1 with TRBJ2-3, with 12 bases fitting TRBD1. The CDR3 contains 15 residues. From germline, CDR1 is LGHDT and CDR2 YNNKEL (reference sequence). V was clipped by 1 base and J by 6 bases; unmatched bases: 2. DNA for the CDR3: TGTGCCAGCAGCCAAGCGGGACAGGGGGCGGATACGCAGTATTTT. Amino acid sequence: CASSQAGQGADTQYF.

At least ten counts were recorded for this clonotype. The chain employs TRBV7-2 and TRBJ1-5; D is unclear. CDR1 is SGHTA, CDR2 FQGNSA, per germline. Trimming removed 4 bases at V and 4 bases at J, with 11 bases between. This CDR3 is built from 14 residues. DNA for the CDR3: TGTGCCAGCAGCTATCTCGAAGGGAATCAGCCCCAGCATTTT. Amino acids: CASSYLEGNQPQHF.

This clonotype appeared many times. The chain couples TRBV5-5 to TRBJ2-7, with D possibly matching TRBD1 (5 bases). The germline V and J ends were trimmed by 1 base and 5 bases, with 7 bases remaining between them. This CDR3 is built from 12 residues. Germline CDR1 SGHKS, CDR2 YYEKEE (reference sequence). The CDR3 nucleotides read TGTGCCAGCAGCTTGTCCAGGGACGAGCAGTACGTC. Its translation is CASSLSRDEQYV.

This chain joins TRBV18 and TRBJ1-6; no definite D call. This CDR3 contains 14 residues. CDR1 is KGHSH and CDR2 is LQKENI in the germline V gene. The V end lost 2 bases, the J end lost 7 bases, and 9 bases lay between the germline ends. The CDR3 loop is CASSPGNGNSPLHF. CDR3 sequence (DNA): TGTGCCAGCTCACCAGGGAACGGGAATTCACCCCTCCACTTT.

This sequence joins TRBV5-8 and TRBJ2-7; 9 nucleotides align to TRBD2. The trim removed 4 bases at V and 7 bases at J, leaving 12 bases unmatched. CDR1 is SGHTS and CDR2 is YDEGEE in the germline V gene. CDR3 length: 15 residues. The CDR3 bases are TGTGCCAGCAGCCCCCCGCGGGGGGGCGCGTGGGAGCAGTACTTC. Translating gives CASSPPRGGAWEQYF. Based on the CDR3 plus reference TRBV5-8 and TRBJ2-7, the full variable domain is EAGVTQSPTHLIKTRGQQATLRCSPISGHTSVYWYQQALGLGLQFLLWYDEGEERNRGNFPPRFSGRQFPNYSSELNVNALELEDSALYLCASSPPRGGAWEQYFGPGTRLTVT.

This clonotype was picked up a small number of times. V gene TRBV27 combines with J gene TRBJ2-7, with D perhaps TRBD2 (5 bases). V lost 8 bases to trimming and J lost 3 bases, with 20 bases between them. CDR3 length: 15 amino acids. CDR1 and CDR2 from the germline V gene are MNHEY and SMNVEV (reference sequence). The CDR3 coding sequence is TGTGCCAGCCGCCAGACACGGGGTCACTTCTACGAGCAGTACTTC. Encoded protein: CASRQTRGHFYEQYF.

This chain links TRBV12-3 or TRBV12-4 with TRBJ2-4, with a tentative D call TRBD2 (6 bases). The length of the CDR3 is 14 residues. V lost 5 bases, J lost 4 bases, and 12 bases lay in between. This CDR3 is CASSPSSVKNIQYF. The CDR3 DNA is TGTGCCAGCAGTCCCTCTAGCGTTAAAAACATTCAGTACTTC.

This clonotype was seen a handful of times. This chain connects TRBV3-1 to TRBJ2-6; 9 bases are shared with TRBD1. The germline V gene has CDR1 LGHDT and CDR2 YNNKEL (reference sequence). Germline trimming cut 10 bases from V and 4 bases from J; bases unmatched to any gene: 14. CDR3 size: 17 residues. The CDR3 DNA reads TGTGCCACCTCCTACACAGGGGGCGCCTCCGGGGCCAACGTCCTGACTTTC. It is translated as CATSYTGGASGANVLTF.

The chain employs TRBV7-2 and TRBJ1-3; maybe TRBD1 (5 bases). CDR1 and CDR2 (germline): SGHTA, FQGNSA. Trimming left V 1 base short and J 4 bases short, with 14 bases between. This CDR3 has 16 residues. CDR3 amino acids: CASSLVSQGSGNTIYF. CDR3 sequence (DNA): TGTGCCAGCAGCTTAGTAAGCCAGGGCTCAGGAAACACCATATATTTT.

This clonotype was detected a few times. The DNA of the CDR3 is TGTGCCAGGACTATCTACGAGCAGTACGTC. Amino acid sequence: CARTIYEQYV. The chain has TRBV12-3 or TRBV12-4 and TRBJ2-7; possibly TRBD2 for D (5 bases). The CDR3 extends over 10 amino acids. With 9 bases removed from V and 3 bases from J, the gap between germline ends came to 6 bases.

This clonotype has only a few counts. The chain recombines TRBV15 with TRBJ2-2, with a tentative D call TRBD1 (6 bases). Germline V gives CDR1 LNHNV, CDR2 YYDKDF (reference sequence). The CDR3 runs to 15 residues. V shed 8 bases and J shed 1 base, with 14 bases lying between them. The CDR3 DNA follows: TGTGCCACCGAACTAGACAGGTTGAACACCGGGGAGCTGTTTTTT. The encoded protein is CATELDRLNTGELFF.

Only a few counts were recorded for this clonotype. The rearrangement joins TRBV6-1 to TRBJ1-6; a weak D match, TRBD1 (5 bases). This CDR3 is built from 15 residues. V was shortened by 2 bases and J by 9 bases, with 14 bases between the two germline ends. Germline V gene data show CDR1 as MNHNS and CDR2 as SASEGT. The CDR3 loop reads CASSESERGSSPLHF. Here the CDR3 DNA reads TGTGCCAGCAGTGAATCCGAGAGGGGCTCTTCACCCCTCCACTTT.

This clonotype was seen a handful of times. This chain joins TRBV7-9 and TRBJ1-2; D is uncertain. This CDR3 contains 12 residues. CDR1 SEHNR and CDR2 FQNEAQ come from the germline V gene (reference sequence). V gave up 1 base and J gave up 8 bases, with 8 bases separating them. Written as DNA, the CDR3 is TGTGCCAGCAGCTTAGTCCCGGAGGGCTACACCTTC. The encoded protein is CASSLVPEGYTF.

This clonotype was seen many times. As DNA, the CDR3 is TGTGCCAGCAGTTTATCCGCGTCACTCGGGACCCAGTACTTC. It specifies CASSLSASLGTQYF. The chain links TRBV28 to TRBJ2-5; D not certain. Between the trimmed V and J ends, which lost 1 base and 7 bases, there was a span of 13 bases. This CDR3 has 14 amino acids. Germline V gene data show CDR1 as MDHEN and CDR2 as SYDVKM.

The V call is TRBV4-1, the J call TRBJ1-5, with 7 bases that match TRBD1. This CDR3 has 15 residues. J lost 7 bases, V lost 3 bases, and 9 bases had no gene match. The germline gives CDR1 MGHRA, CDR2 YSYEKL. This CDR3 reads CASSQRGGQAQPQHF. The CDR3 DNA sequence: TGCGCCAGCAGCCAGAGGGGAGGACAGGCCCAGCCCCAGCATTTT.

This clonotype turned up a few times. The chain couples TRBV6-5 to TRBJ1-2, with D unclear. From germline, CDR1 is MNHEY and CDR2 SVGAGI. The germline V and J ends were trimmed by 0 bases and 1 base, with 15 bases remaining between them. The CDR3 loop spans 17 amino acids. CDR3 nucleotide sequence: TGTGCCAGCAGTTACTCGATACCCGGCGGGGATAACTATGGCTACACCTTC. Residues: CASSYSIPGGDNYGYTF.

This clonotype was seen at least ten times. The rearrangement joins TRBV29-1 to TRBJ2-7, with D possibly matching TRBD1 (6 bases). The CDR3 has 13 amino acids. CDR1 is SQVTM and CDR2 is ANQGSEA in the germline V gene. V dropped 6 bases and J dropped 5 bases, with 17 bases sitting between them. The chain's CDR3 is CSVARVGDNEQYV. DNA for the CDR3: TGCAGCGTCGCCAGGGTCGGGGACAACGAGCAGTACGTC.

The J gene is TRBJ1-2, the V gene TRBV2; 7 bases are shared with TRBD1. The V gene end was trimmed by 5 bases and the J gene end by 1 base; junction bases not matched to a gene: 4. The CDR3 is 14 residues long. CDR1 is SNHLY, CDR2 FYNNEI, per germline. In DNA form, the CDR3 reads TGTGCCAGCAGTTACCGGGACAGTAACTATGGCTACACCTTC. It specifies CASSYRDSNYGYTF.